The clone carrying this T cell receptor (beta chain) was counted once. The antigen remains undetermined. This entry is derived from a study of radiation and T cells in renal cell carcinoma. Notes on the study in general: From baseline, blood top tumor clonotypes peaked at 2 weeks post-radiation.

Regarding time point: blood 4 weeks post-SBRT, at nephrectomy. Treatment indicated: 15 Gy SBRT to primary tumor, nephrectomy 4 weeks later. Nephrectomy followed 15 Gy stereotactic body radiation by 4 weeks. After SBRT, blood was collected at 2 and 4 weeks, plus baseline. This renal cell carcinoma was of the clear cell type. Assay used: immunoSEQ multiplex PCR; TCRdb lists only in-frame clones, some missing. The table lists 120,000 to 150,000 clones, 75% to 90% of them singletons. Germline assignment: CDR1 MDHEN and CDR2 SYDVKM. The length of the CDR3 is 11 residues. V dropped 6 bases and J dropped 6 bases, with 8 bases sitting between them.

This specimen was blood, taken from a patient whose treatment included radiotherapy and nephrectomy. The chain couples TRBV28 to TRBJ1-2; D not certain. This TCR was sampled from a woman aged 50 to 65 with renal cell carcinoma. CDR3 coding DNA: TGTGCCAGCAGCCCCAATCATGGCTACACCTTC. Encoded protein: CASSPNHGYTF.